A single sample gave rise to the 25 T cell receptor beta chains below, sequenced in a study of blood T cell repertoires in COVID-19. Clones were read by immunoSEQ multiplex PCR, and TCRdb kept only the in-frame ones, dropping some. The sample holds around 150,000 clones, around 83% seen once. Sequenced input: peripheral blood. The receptors were gathered from a man in his forties with acute or convalescent COVID-19.

The chain employs TRBV18 and TRBJ1-3; TRBD1 agrees at 9 bases. CDR1 KGHSH and CDR2 LQKENI come from the germline V gene. The CDR3 sequence is 16 residues long. The J segment lost 3 bases and the V segment lost 5 bases, leaving 8 bases of the junction unmatched. The CDR3 DNA reads TGTGCCAGCTCAACATCACAGGGGGCAGGTGGAAACACCATATATTTT. Protein product: CASSTSQGAGGNTIYF.

The chain carries TRBV2 and TRBJ2-1; 7 nucleotides line up with TRBD1. The junction had 1 base not matched to a gene; V was cut back by 6 bases and J by 5 bases. The CDR3 runs to 12 residues. Germline V gives CDR1 SNHLY, CDR2 FYNNEI. The DNA of the CDR3 is TGTGCCAGCAGCCAGGGGGACAATGAGCAGTTCTTC. The encoded protein is CASSQGDNEQFF.

This clone was recorded once. CDR3 DNA: TGTGCCAGTAGGGGGGGTCAAAGCAATCAGCCCCAGCATTTT. Translated: CASRGGQSNQPQHF. The chain is built from TRBV19 and TRBJ1-5; TRBD1 is a possible D gene (5 bases). V was cut by 6 bases and J by 1 base, with 10 bases left in between. The CDR3 sequence is 14 residues long. Germline V gene data show CDR1 as LNHDA and CDR2 as SQIVND (reference sequence).

The V call is TRBV19, the J call TRBJ1-6; the match to TRBD1 covers 9 bases. V gave up 6 bases and J gave up 7 bases; unmatched junction bases: 10. This CDR3 has 16 residues. The germline gives CDR1 LNHDA, CDR2 SQIVND (reference sequence). CDR3 bases: TGTGCCAGTAGCAAACCGGGGACAGGGCCAAATTCACCCCTCCACTTT. Its translation is CASSKPGTGPNSPLHF.

The chain joins TRBV2 to TRBJ1-1; D might be TRBD1 (5 bases). In germline, CDR1 is SNHLY, CDR2 FYNNEI. With 7 bases removed from V and 2 bases from J, the gap between germline ends came to 14 bases. The CDR3 has 14 amino acids. The CDR3 DNA follows: TGTGCCAGCACCCTGGGGCAGCCCAACACTGAAGCTTTCTTT. Protein product: CASTLGQPNTEAFF.

This clone appeared a few times. The chain carries TRBV9 and TRBJ2-7; maybe TRBD2 (6 bases). CDR3 size: 15 residues. V was clipped by 0 bases and J by 0 bases, with 10 bases between them. Germline CDR1 reads SGDLS; CDR2 reads YYNGEE. The CDR3: CASSVGGDLSYEQYF. The CDR3 DNA reads TGTGCCAGCAGCGTAGGGGGGGACCTCTCCTACGAGCAGTACTTC.

The count of this clone is one. V usage is TRBV13 and J usage is TRBJ1-3; D possibly corresponds to TRBD1 (6 bases). Between the trimmed V and J ends, which lost 3 bases and 0 bases, there was a span of 15 bases. Germline CDR1 reads PRHDT; CDR2 reads FYEKMQ (reference sequence). The CDR3 covers 17 residues. The CDR3 region is CASSFRTAATSGNTIYF. CDR3 sequence (DNA): TGTGCCAGCAGCTTCCGGACAGCCGCGACCTCTGGAAACACCATATATTTT. Supplemented by reference TRBV13 and TRBJ1-3, the full variable domain reads AAGVIQSPRHLIKEKRETATLKCYPIPRHDTVYWYQQGPGQDPQFLISFYEKMQSDKGSIPDRFSAQQFSDYHSELNMSSLELGDSALYFCASSFRTAATSGNTIYFGEGSWLTVV.

The chain joins TRBV5-4 to TRBJ2-5, with 7 bases that match TRBD1. J was trimmed by 7 bases and V by 4 bases; bases with no gene match: 13. This CDR3 comprises 15 residues. Germline V gives CDR1 SGHNT, CDR2 YYREEE (reference sequence). DNA of the CDR3: TGTGCCAGCAGCGCTGGACAGGTGGCTTCTTTGACCCAGTACTTC. This sequence encodes CASSAGQVASLTQYF.

The rearrangement uses TRBV30 and TRBJ2-1; D gene ambiguous. CDR3 length equals 13 residues. Germline CDR1 GTSNPN, CDR2 SVGIG (reference sequence). With 0 bases removed from V and 4 bases from J, the gap between germline ends came to 7 bases. The CDR3 DNA reads TGTGCCTGGAGTGTACACGCTTACAATGAGCAGTTCTTC. It translates to CAWSVHAYNEQFF.

This clone appeared a single time. The rearrangement joins TRBV18 to TRBJ2-7; 7 positions agree with TRBD1. The CDR3 spans 14 residues. Germline-derived CDR1 and CDR2 are KGHSH and LQKENI. The trim removed 3 bases at V and 3 bases at J, leaving 5 bases unmatched. The CDR3: CASSPIDRDYEQYF. CDR3 in DNA: TGTGCCAGCTCACCCATCGACAGGGACTACGAGCAGTACTTC.

The V and J genes are TRBV5-1 and TRBJ2-2; no clear D. With 7 bases removed from V and 4 bases from J, the gap between germline ends came to 17 bases. The CDR3 is 15 residues long. Germline CDR1 is SGHRS and CDR2 is YFSETQ. This chain's CDR3 is CASGITAGVTGELFF. The CDR3, as DNA: TGCGCCAGCGGAATTACGGCCGGAGTCACCGGGGAGCTGTTTTTT.

This clone was picked up one time. This chain uses TRBV9 with TRBJ1-2; weak D call: TRBD1 (6 bases). The germline CDR1 and CDR2 sequences are SGDLS and YYNGEE. The germline V and J ends were trimmed by 0 bases and 6 bases, with 15 bases remaining between them. CDR3 length equals 15 residues. The CDR3, as DNA: TGTGCCAGCAGCGTAGGCAATCGGGGGGCTGATGGCTACACCTTC. Its translation is CASSVGNRGADGYTF.

This clone was observed a single time. V usage is TRBV6-2 or TRBV6-3 and J usage is TRBJ1-6; D unclear. Per germline, CDR1 MNHEY and CDR2 SVGEGT. Trimming left V 2 bases short and J 7 bases short, with 12 bases between. This CDR3 spans 15 amino acids. CDR3 bases: TGTGCCAGCAGTTACCGAGAGGTAGGAAATTCACCCCTCCACTTT. Encoded protein: CASSYREVGNSPLHF.

This clone is a singleton in its sample. The V call is TRBV21-1, the J call TRBJ1-2; no check of the table's D call, TRBD1, against the DNA was made. TRBV21-1 is a pseudogene segment. The CDR3 runs to 14 residues. CDR3 coding DNA: TGTGCCAGCAGCAAAAAAAAGGGGCGTGAAGGCTACACCTTC. Its protein is CASSKKKGREGYTF.

The genes are TRBV2 and TRBJ2-1; TRBD2 agrees at 13 bases. The trim removed 6 bases at V and 6 bases at J, leaving 5 bases unmatched. CDR3 size: 15 residues. Germline-derived CDR1 and CDR2 are SNHLY and FYNNEI. The CDR3 sequence is CASRETSGGANEQFF. Written as DNA, the CDR3 is TGTGCCAGCAGGGAAACTAGCGGGGGGGCCAATGAGCAGTTCTTC.

Details on this clone: One end of the junction is discordant with germline, which a read error may explain. V and J are TRBV9 and TRBJ1-3; D unclear. The CDR3 spans 14 residues. Germline CDR1 SGDLS, CDR2 YYNGEE. For the CDR3, the DNA is TGTGCCAGCAGCAGGTCTCCCGATGGAGACACCATATATTTT. Its protein product is CASSRSPDGDTIYF.

Points on this clone: The junction does not match germline at one end; this may be a read error. This sequence joins TRBV11-2 and TRBJ2-7, with 9 bases matching TRBD1. CDR3 length: 18 amino acids. Per the germline V gene, CDR1 is SGHAT and CDR2 is FQNNGV. CDR3 coding DNA: TGTGCCAGCAGACCATTGAGAACAGGGGGCCCGAATAGGAACGAGCAGCACTTC. Amino acid sequence: CASRPLRTGGPNRNEQHF.

The V and J genes are TRBV2 and TRBJ1-2, with D possibly being TRBD1 (6 bases). Germline CDR1 is SNHLY and CDR2 is FYNNEI. The V gene lost 5 bases and the J gene lost 8 bases, with 12 bases spanning the gap. CDR3 length equals 12 residues. This chain's CDR3 is CASSSQGRGYTF. In DNA, the CDR3 is TGTGCCAGCAGTTCACAGGGTAGGGGCTACACCTTC. The complete variable domain, with remaining parts taken from reference TRBV2 and TRBJ1-2, reads EPEVTQTPSHQVTQMGQEVILRCVPISNHLYFYWYRQILGQKVEFLVSFYNNEISEKSEIFDDQFSVERPDGSNFTLKIRSTKLEDSAMYFCASSSQGRGYTFGSGTRLTVV.

This clone was seen only a few times. This chain uses TRBV6-2 or TRBV6-3 with TRBJ1-1; D not certain. V was cut by 4 bases and J by 3 bases, with 6 bases left in between. This CDR3 spans 12 amino acids. The germline gives CDR1 MNHEY, CDR2 SVGEGT. CDR3 in DNA: TGTGCCAGCAGTTTAGCGTACACTGAAGCTTTCTTT. Amino acid sequence: CASSLAYTEAFF.

The V and J genes are TRBV11-2 and TRBJ1-5; D remains unclear. The germline V gene has CDR1 SGHAT and CDR2 FQNNGV. Trimming shortened V by 2 bases and J by 0 bases, and 8 bases separated the two germline ends. There are 15 residues in the CDR3. The CDR3 loop reads CASSLSGGSNQPQHF. DNA of the CDR3: TGTGCCAGCAGCTTATCAGGAGGTAGCAATCAGCCCCAGCATTTT.

The chain combines TRBV19 with TRBJ1-6; the D is unclear. Looked up from germline, CDR1 is LNHDA and CDR2 is SQIVND (reference sequence). The V and J ends lost 5 bases and 10 bases respectively, with 15 bases between them. The CDR3 contains 14 residues. Here the CDR3 DNA reads TGTGCCAGTAGTTCCTTCGGTGAGGGATCACCCCTCCACTTT. Protein sequence: CASSSFGEGSPLHF.

V and J are TRBV7-9 and TRBJ1-5, with D hard to call. The germline gives CDR1 SEHNR, CDR2 FQNEAQ (reference sequence). V lost 5 bases to trimming and J lost 3 bases, with 11 bases between them. This CDR3 is built from 14 residues. CDR3 in DNA: TGTGCCAGCAGCCCCTTGGGCCCCAATCAGCCCCAGCATTTT. Its protein is CASSPLGPNQPQHF.

The chain employs TRBV19 and TRBJ1-1, with D uncertain. Germline CDR1 reads LNHDA; CDR2 reads SQIVND (reference sequence). This CDR3 has 13 amino acids. V lost 6 bases, J lost 0 bases, and 8 bases lay in between. The CDR3 loop is CASRQTMNTEAFF. The CDR3 region has the DNA TGTGCCAGTAGACAGACCATGAACACTGAAGCTTTCTTT.

Written as DNA, the CDR3 is TGCGCCAGCAGCGATTTAACAGGTGTATCCTATAATTCACCCCTCCACTTT. Amino acid sequence: CASSDLTGVSYNSPLHF. The chain combines TRBV10-2 with TRBJ1-6, with a possible D match to TRBD1 (5 bases). This CDR3 has 17 amino acids. Trimming shortened V by 6 bases and J by 1 base, and 16 bases separated the two germline ends. CDR1 WSHSY and CDR2 SAAADI come from the germline V gene.

This clone was seen only a few times. V and J are TRBV6-1 and TRBJ1-2; D call uncertain. The CDR3 length is 16 residues. CDR1 is MNHNS and CDR2 is SASEGT in the germline V gene. V was cut by 0 bases and J by 6 bases, with 17 bases left in between. This chain's CDR3 is CASSEAEGSYFDGYTF. The CDR3 DNA reads as TGTGCCAGCAGTGAAGCGGAAGGGAGTTATTTCGATGGCTACACCTTC.